This T cell receptor (beta chain) was recovered during a study of T cells in Graves' hyperthyroidism and ophthalmopathy. Amplification of TCR beta CDR3 regions was performed using RNA transcripts as template. During a first-round RT-PCR of the TCR CDR3, the HTBI primer set was used. TCRdb used MiXCR to reprocess the multiplex PCR reads, holding one entry per CDR3 protein. There are 480,000 or so distinct CDR3 sequences in the sample; 14% occur only once, and around 17% lies in the top ten. The ends lost 2 bases at V and 1 base at J; junction bases unmatched: 12. The V gene's germline CDR1 is SNHLY and CDR2 FYNNEI. This CDR3 has 18 amino acids. This clonotype came up many times.

Sequencing was performed on blood. J is TRBJ2-3 and V is TRBV2; 7 nucleotides align to TRBD1. The receptor was derived from a young woman with Graves' hyperthyroidism. The CDR3 DNA follows: TGTGCCAGCAGTGAAAGACGGGACAGCTTTGATGGCACAGATACGCAGTATTTT. It translates to CASSERRDSFDGTDTQYF.